This paragraph reports one T cell receptor beta chain. Its target antigen remains unknown. The record has no base qualities; no much larger clone is one base away. The cohort consisted of some 730 healthy bone marrow donors. Cohort members were all nominally healthy when sampled, although unrecorded immune exposures were likely present. The donor tested CMV seropositive and was one of the 289 seropositive cohort members. Every donor gave a peripheral blood sample, and the peripheral blood mononuclear cells from that sample were used for TCR beta sequencing. Genomic DNA was extracted from the blood cell samples with the Qiagen DNeasy Blood Extraction Kit. The library was built by means of the immunoSEQ multiplex PCR assay. The multiplex PCR relied on a mix of 60 forward primers for TCR Vbeta segments and 13 reverse primers for TCR Jbeta segments. A multiplex PCR assay on genomic DNA amplified the CDR3 region of rearranged TCR beta genes. The amplified TCR beta libraries were sequenced on the Illumina HiSeq System as 87-base-pair reads. In the original analysis: A later analysis counted 75 million to 100 million unique TCR beta chains across the 650 to 800 repertoires, and around 12 million of these chains were shared by at least two donors. Raw reads were error-corrected and collapsed into unique sequences with a nearest-neighbor algorithm that merged closely related sequences to remove PCR and sequencing errors. To assign V, D and J gene segments, CDR3 sequences were aligned to IMGT reference sequences. For a sequence to be retained, a match of at least six nucleotides to both a V gene segment and a J gene segment was required. Rearrangements were called productive when the CDR3 lacked stop codons and stayed in frame with V and J; all others were non-productive. CDR3 was defined according to IMGT convention as the region running from the second conserved V-encoded cysteine to the conserved J-encoded phenylalanine. In an earlier analysis of approximately 590 of the donors, sequences lacking an unambiguous match to a single V gene segment were excluded. In an earlier analysis of 587 of the donors, a V segment was called functional when productive rearrangements were above 56.7%, and segregating when the standard deviation between donors exceeded 5%. A statistical classification framework was built for diagnosing cytomegalovirus status from the catalog of TCR beta chain sequences. In a later analysis, V and J genes were assigned by comparing TCR nucleotide sequences against IMGT/GENE-DB human TR gene sequences. Using the TCRdist pipeline, a later analysis assigned CDR3 sequences along with most-parsimonious VDJ recombination scenarios. A later analysis defined each TCR beta chain by its CDR3 amino acid sequence plus V-gene family, and excluded reads lacking a unique V-gene family. To address suspected cross-contamination and a sequencing artifact, a later analysis removed 550 to 750 highly shared, low-generation-probability nucleotide sequences. In a later analysis, a clonal expansion index was calculated for each public chain from normalized within-repertoire ranks of inferred template counts. Generation probabilities in a later analysis came from a VDJ recombination model fitted to out-of-frame rearrangements, and those results were checked against IGoR. A later analysis scored TCR-TCR, TCR-HLA and TCR-CMV co-occurrence with hypergeometric tests, applying a repertoire-size bias correction to TCR pairs. False discovery rates were estimated in a later analysis by permuting HLA or CMV assignments 20 times. In a later analysis, co-occurring TCRs were grouped using DBSCAN, with TCRdist sequence similarity added in when clustering inside HLA-allele-positive subsets. Repertoires with fewer than 30,000 or more than 120,000 public chains were left out of co-occurrence clustering, as were five repertoires with anomalous nucleotide sharing. Drawn from immuneACCESS, this table holds only the in-frame rearrangements with V and J called that TCRdb kept. Clones are partly lost; checked studies trace under half to an unresolved V gene and leave the rest unexplained. That table gives V, J and clone size, and the DNA gave D and trimming. Here the sample has around 120,000 clones; 75% to 85% occur a single time. The ten largest clones capture 8.8% of the sample.

The sample belongs to a study of cytomegalovirus exposure and HLA in healthy donors (dated by TCRdb to the late 2010s). Regarding the study in general: In an earlier analysis of under 750 of the donors, about 270 Gb of sequence data and 117 million unique TCR beta sequences from some 170 million T cells were reported. An early release that covered 640 HLA-typed donors contained 300 to 350 gigabases of sequencing data and some 87 million unique TCR sequences. Along with the roughly 610-subject first cohort, a separate validation cohort of over a hundred different subjects was used. Alongside the repertoire data, information on donor age, sex, ethnicity and CMV serostatus was compiled. Genome-wide SNP genotypes for about 65% of the 666 donors were used in a later genetic analysis, which treated that subset as a discovery cohort. Using immunosequencing, the study profiled T cell repertoires from about 620 subjects and related those repertoires to cytomegalovirus serostatus. The later analysis used no new phenotypic data to find candidate immune exposures, relying instead on TCR beta sequences and their occurrence across donors. Among the roughly 430 genotyped donors, around 81% belonged to the genetic ancestry cluster associated with self-reported Caucasian donors. To decide whether each TCR beta V gene segment behaved as functional or pseudogenic, an earlier analysis of some 600 of the donors relied on high-throughput TCR beta sequencing. Because of strong linkage in the cohort, roughly five DR-DQ haplotypes were treated as single units for association and clustering. All discovery cohort repertoires had been generated on a single sequencing platform. The study aimed to test whether signatures of past pathogen exposure could be identified by cataloging public T cell receptors. Typing coverage differed by locus: A, B, C, DRB1 and DQB1 were typed in roughly 620-630 donors, DQA1 in 500 to 550, DPA1 in around 600, and DPB1 in around 490. A later analysis re-examined previously published TCR beta repertoires from just over 650 donors and added high-resolution HLA genotyping to investigate patterns of TCR occurrence. Class I and class II HLA loci were covered by the typing at four-digit resolution. To predict cytomegalovirus infection status, the study combined high-throughput TCR immunosequencing, statistical association of individual TCRs with disease status, and machine learning. Among several hundred genotyped donors of the cohort, an average of around 240,000 unique TCR beta nucleotide sequences was sequenced per donor, of which 15% to 20% were non-productive.

CDR1 SGHAT and CDR2 FQDESV were looked up in the germline V gene (reference sequence). The trim is 3 bases for V and 2 bases for J, with a gap of 18 bases between the germline ends. Spanning cysteine to phenylalanine, the CDR3 consists of 17 amino acids. Kept here is only the CDR3 DNA, which spans 51 bases and is read in frame from base 1. Broad study findings and their caveats: The classifier was reported to diagnose cytomegalovirus status with high specificity and sensitivity in both the original cohort and the validation cohort. According to the authors, the approach could potentially be generalized to other disease states and immunological phenotypes. In vitro tests confirmed that a few of the cytomegalovirus-associated TCR beta chains recognize cytomegalovirus antigens. The 87-base-pair reads could not distinguish some IMGT-functional V segments, including TRBV6-2 and TRBV6-3, so those segments were excluded. Specific HLA alleles were associated with 15,000 to 20,000 TCR beta sequences at a false discovery rate of 0.05 in a later analysis. Presence/absence analyses assumed roughly uniform sequencing depth across donors, an assumption that may not hold. In a later analysis, the rate of TCR association differed among HLA loci, with DRB1 alleles having the most associated TCRs and HLA-C alleles having the fewest. In an earlier analysis of around 500 of the donors, most TCR beta V segments appeared in productive rearrangements about 87% or about 30% of the time, broadly matching IMGT annotations. A further reported finding was that TCR beta sequences accurately predicted the HLA-A and HLA-B alleles for most subjects in the first cohort. Most CMV-associated TCR beta chains appeared to be HLA-restricted in a later analysis, and the HLA associations seemed to be driven largely by CMV exposure. Compared with equally common non-associated chains, HLA-associated TCR beta chains in a later analysis were more clonally expanded and had lower generation probabilities. A later analysis reported that several top co-occurrence clusters appeared linked to parvovirus B19, influenza, CMV and Epstein-Barr virus. For the cohort, immune exposure information was limited to CMV serostatus. According to a later genetic analysis, donors in an Asian-associated ancestry cluster had fewer N-insertions in productive TCRs than the approximately 630-donor mean. While some public TCRs were present in many individuals, most TCR sequences turned up only very rarely across donors. Correlated functional status among segregating V segments might be attributable to linkage disequilibrium, but an unknown experimental factor could not be ruled out. Strong co-occurrence of HLA alleles, especially DR and DQ, made assigning TCR associations to individual alleles difficult. A total of roughly 160 TCR beta chains were listed by the study as associated with cytomegalovirus. V-gene and J-gene trimming of TCR beta chains was associated with a missense DCLRE1C variant in a later genetic analysis, and the association was replicated in an independent cohort. A cluster of highly shared sequence variants was judged likely to represent a technical artifact of the sequencing pipeline. Only TCR beta chains were sequenced in this cohort, and the absence of alpha or paired-chain data limited detectable features. The earlier analysis of approximately 590 of the donors excluded about 16 rarely observed V segments, including chromosome 9 orphons, because counts were too low. Because HLA typing was missing for some donors at each locus, association tests included only the typed subset.

The sequenced sample was PBMCs. This sequence originates from a female donor in good health and CMV-seropositive. The chain couples TRBV11-1 to TRBJ2-3; no confident D gene assignment can be made. For the CDR3, the sequence is CASSLVVSPTYTDTQYF. Here is the DNA: TGTGCCAGCAGCTTGGTGGTTAGCCCAACGTACACAGATACGCAGTATTTT.